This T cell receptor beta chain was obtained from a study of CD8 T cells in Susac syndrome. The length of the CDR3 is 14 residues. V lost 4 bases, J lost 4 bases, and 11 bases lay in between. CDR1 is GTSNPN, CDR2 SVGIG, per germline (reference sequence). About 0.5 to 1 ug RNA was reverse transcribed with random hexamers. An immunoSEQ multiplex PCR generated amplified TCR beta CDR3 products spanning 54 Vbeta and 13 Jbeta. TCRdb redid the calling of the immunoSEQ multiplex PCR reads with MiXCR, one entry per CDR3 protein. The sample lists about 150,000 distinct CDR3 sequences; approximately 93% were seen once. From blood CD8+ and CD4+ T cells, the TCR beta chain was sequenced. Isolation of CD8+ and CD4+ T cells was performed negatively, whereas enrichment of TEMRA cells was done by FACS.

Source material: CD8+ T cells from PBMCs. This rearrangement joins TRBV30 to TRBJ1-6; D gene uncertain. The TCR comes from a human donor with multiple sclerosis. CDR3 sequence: CAWKYLGYNSPLHF. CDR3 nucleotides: TGTGCCTGGAAGTATCTGGGGTATAATTCACCCCTCCACTTT.